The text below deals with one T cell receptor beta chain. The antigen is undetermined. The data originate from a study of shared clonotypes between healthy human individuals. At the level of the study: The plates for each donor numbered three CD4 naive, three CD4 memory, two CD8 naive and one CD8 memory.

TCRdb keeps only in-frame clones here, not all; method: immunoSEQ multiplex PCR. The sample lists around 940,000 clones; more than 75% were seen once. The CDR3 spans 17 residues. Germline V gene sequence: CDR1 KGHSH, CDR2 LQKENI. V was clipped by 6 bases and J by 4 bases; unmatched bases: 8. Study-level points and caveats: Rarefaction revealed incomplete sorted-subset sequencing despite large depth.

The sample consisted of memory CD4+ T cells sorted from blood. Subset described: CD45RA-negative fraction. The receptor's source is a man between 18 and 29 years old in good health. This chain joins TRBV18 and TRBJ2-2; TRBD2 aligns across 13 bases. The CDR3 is CASSGIWTSGSTGELFF. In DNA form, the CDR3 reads TGTGCCAGCTCGGGTATATGGACTAGCGGGAGCACCGGGGAGCTGTTTTTT.